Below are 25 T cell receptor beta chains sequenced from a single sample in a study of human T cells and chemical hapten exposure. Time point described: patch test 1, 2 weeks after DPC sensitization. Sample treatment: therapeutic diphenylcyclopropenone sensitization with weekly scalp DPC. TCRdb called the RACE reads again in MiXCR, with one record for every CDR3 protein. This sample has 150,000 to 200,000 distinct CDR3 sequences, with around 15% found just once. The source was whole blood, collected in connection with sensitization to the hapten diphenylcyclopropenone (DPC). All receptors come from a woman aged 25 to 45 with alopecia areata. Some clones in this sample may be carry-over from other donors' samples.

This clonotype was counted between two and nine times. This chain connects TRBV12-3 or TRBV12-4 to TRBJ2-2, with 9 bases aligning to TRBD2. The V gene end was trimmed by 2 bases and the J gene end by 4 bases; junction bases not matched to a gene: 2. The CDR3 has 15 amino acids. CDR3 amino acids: CASSLLAGATGELFF. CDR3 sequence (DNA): TGTGCCAGCAGTTTATTAGCGGGGGCCACCGGGGAGCTGTTTTTT.

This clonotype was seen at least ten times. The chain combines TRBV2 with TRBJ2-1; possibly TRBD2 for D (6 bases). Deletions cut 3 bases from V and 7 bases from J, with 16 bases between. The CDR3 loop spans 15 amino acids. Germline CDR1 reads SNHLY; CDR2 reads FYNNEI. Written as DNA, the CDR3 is TGTGCCAGCAGTGATGGGAGCGGGCAGCTGAATGAGCAGTTCTTC. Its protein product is CASSDGSGQLNEQFF.

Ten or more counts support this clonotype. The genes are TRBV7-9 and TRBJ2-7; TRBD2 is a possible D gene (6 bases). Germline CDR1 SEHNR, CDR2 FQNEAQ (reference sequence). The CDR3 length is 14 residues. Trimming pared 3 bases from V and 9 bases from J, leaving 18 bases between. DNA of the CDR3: TGTGCCAGCAGCTTGCCCGCGGACTACGCACGGCAGTACTTC. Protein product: CASSLPADYARQYF.

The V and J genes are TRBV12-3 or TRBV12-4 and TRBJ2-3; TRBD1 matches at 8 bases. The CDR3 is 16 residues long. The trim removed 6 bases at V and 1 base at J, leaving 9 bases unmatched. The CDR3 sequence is CASRGTGIGGTDTQYF. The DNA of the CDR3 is TGTGCCAGCAGGGGGACAGGTATCGGGGGCACAGATACGCAGTATTTT.

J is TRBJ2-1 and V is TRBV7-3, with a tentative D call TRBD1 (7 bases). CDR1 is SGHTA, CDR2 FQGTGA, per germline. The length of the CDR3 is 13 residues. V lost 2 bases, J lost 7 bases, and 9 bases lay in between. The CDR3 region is CASSLQGGNEQFF. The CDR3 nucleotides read TGTGCCAGCAGCTTACAGGGGGGAAATGAGCAGTTCTTC.

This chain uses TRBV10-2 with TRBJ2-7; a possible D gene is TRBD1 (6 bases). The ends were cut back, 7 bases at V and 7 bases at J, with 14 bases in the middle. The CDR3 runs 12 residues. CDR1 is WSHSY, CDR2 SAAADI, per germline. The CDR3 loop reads CASTTGSREQYF. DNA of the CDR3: TGCGCCAGCACAACAGGGTCGCGGGAGCAGTACTTC.

The CDR3 here is CASSLVGWGLRNEQFF. CDR3 bases: TGTGCCAGCAGCTTAGTCGGGTGGGGTCTTCGGAATGAGCAGTTCTTC. V gene TRBV11-2 combines with J gene TRBJ2-1, with no clear D. Germline values: CDR1 SGHAT, CDR2 FQNNGV. Trimming removed 1 base from V and 7 bases from J, with 17 bases in between. The CDR3 contains 16 residues.

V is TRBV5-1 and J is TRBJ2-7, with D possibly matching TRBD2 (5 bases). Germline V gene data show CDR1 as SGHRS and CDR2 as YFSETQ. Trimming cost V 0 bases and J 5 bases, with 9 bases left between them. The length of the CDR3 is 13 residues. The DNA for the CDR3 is TGCGCCAGCAGCTTGGTTGACGGGGACGAGCAGTACTTC. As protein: CASSLVDGDEQYF.

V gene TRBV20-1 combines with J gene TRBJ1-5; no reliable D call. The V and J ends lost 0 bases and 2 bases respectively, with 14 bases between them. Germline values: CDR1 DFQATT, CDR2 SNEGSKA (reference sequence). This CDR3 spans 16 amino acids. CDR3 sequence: CSARDIGVKGNQPQHF. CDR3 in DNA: TGCAGTGCTAGAGATATCGGAGTAAAAGGCAATCAGCCCCAGCATTTT.

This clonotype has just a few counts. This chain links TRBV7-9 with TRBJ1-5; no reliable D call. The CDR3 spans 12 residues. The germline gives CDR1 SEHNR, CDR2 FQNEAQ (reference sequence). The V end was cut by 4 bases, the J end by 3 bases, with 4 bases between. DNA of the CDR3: TGTGCCAGCAGCTCGCCCAATCAGCCCCAGCATTTT. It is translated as CASSSPNQPQHF.

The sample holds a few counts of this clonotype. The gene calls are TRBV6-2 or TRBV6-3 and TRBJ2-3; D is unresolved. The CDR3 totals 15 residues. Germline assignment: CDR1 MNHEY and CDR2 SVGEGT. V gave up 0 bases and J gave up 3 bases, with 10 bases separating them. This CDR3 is CASSYSSVGTDTQYF. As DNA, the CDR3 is TGTGCCAGCAGTTACTCGTCTGTTGGGACAGATACGCAGTATTTT.

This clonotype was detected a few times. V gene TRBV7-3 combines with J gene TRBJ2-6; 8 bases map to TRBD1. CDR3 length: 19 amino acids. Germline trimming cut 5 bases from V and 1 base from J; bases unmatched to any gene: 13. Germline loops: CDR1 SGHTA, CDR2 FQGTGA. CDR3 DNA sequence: TGTGCCAGCAGCCCCAGGGGGCGAAGATTGGGGTCTGGGGCCAACGTCCTGACTTTC. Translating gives CASSPRGRRLGSGANVLTF.

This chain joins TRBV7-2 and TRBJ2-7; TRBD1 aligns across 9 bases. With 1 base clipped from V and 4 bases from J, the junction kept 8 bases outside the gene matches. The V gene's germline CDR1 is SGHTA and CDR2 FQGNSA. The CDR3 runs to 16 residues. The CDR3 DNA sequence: TGTGCCAGCAGCTTAGGCTGGGACAGGGCTCAGTACGAGCAGTACTTC. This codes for CASSLGWDRAQYEQYF.

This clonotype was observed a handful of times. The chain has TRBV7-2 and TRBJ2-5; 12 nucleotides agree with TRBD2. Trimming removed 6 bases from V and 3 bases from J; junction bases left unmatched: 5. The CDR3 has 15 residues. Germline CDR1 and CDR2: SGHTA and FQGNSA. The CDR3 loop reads CASRHRLAGEETQYF. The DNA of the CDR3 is TGTGCCAGCAGACATCGACTAGCGGGAGAAGAGACCCAGTACTTC.

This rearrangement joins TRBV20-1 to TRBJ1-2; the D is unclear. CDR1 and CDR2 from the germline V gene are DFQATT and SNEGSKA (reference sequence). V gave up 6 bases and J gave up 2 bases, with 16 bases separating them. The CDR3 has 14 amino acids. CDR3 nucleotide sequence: TGCAGTGCCCAAAAACCGGGCATGAACTATGGCTACACCTTC. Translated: CSAQKPGMNYGYTF.

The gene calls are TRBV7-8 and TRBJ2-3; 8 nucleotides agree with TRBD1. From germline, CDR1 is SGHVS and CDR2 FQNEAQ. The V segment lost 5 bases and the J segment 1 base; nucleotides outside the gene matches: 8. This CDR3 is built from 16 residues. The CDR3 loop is CASSQRLTGGTDTQYF. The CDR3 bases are TGTGCCAGCAGCCAAAGACTGACAGGGGGCACAGATACGCAGTATTTT.

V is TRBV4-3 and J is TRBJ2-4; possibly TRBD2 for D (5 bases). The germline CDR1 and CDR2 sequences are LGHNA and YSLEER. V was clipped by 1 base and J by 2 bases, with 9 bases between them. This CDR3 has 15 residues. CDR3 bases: TGCGCCAGCAGCCAAGGCCGAGGGACCAAAAACATTCAGTACTTC. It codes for CASSQGRGTKNIQYF.

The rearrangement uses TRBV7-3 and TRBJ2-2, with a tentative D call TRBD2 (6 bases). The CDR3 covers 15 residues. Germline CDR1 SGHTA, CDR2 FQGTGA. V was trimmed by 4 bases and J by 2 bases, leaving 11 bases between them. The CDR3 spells CASSYLAANTGELFF. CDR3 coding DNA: TGTGCCAGCAGCTACTTAGCGGCAAACACCGGGGAGCTGTTTTTT. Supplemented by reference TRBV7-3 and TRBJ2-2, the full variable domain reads GAGVSQTPSNKVTEKGKYVELRCDPISGHTALYWYRQSLGQGPEFLIYFQGTGAADDSGLPNDRFFAVRPEGSVSTLKIQRTERGDSAVYLCASSYLAANTGELFFGEGSRLTVL.

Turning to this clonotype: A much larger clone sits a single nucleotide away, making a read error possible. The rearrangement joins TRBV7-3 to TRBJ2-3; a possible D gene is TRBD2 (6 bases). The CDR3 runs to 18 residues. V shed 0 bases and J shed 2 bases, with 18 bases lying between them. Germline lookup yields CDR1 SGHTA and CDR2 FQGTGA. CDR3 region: CASSLTLASEGSTDTQYF. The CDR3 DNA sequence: TGTGCCAGCAGCTTAACGTTGGCTAGCGAGGGCTCCACAGATACGCAGTATTTT.

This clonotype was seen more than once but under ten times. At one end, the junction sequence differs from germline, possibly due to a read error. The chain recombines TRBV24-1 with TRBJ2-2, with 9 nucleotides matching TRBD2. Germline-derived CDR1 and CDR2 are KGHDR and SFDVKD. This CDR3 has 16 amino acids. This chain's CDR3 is CVTSDPLAGQTGELFF. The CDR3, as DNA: TGTGTCACCAGTGATCCCCTAGCGGGACAAACCGGGGAGCTGTTTTTT.

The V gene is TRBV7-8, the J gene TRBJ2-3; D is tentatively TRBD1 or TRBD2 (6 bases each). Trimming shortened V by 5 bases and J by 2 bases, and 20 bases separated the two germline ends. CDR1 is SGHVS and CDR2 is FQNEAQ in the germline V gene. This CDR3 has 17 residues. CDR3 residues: CASSPRVYGGYTDTQYF. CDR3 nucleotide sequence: TGTGCCAGCAGCCCCCGTGTTTACGGGGGCTACACAGATACGCAGTATTTT.

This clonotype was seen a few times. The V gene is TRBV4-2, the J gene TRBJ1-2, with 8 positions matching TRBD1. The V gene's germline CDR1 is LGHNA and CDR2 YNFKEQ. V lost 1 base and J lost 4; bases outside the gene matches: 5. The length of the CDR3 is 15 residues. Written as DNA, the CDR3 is TGTGCCAGCAGCCAAGGGACAGGGCGGCTCTATGGCTACACCTTC. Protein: CASSQGTGRLYGYTF.

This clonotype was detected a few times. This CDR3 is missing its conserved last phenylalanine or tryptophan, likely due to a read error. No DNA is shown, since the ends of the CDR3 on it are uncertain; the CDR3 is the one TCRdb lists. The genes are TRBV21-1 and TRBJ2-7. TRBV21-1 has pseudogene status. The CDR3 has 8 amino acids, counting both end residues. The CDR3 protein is CASSKEHA.

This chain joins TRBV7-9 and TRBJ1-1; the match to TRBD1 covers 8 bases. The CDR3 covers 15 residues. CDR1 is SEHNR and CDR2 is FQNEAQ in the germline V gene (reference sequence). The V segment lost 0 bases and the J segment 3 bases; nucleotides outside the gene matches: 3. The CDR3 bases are TGTGCCAGCAGCTTAGCGGACAGGGACGACACTGAAGCTTTCTTT. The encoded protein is CASSLADRDDTEAFF.

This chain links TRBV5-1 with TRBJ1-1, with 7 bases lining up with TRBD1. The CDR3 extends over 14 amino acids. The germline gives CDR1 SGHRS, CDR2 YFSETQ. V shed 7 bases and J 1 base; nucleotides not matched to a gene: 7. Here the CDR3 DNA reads TGCGCCAGCCAAGAGACAGGGAGGAACACTGAAGCTTTCTTT. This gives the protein CASQETGRNTEAFF.